This entry is about one T cell receptor beta chain. Germline CDR1 KGHSH, CDR2 LQKENI. The CDR3 contains 14 residues. J lost 6 bases, V lost 5 bases, and 9 bases had no gene match. The record originates from a study of technical replicates of blood from a few donors. TCRdb's copy holds only in-frame clones and misses some; the assay was immunoSEQ multiplex PCR. The sample lists about 53,000 clones, more than 70% occurring once. This TCR was sampled from a human donor in good health. Some clones in this sample may be carry-over from other donors' samples. The sequencing sample was made of PBMCs. This chain links TRBV18 with TRBJ2-7, with TRBD1 matching 8 bases. The CDR3 here is CASSSLGQGSEQYF. CDR3 DNA: TGTGCCAGCTCATCACTAGGACAGGGCTCCGAGCAGTACTTC.